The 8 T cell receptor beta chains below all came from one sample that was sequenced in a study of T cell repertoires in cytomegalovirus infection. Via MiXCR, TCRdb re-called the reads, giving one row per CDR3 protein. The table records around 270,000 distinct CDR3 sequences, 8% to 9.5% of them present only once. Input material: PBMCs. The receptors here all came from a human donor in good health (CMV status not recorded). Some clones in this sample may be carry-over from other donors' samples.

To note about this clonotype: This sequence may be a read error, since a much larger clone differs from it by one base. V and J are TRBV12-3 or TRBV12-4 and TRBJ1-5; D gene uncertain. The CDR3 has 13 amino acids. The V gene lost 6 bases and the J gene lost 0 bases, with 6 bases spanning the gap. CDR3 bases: TGTGCCAGCAGGGCCAGTAGCAATCAGCCCCAGCATTTT. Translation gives CASRASSNQPQHF.

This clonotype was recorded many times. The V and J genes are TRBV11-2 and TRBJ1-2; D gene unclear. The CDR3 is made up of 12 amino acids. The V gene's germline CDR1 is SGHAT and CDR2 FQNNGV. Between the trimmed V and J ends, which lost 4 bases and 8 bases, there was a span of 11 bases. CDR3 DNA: TGTGCCAGCAGCTCTCGACTGGGAGGCTACACCTTC. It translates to CASSSRLGGYTF.

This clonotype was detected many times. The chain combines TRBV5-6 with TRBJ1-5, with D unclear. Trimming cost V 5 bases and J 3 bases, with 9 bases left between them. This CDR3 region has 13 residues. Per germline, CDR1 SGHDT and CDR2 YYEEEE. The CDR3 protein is CASRFSNNQPQHF. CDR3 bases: TGTGCCAGCAGATTTAGTAACAATCAGCCCCAGCATTTT.

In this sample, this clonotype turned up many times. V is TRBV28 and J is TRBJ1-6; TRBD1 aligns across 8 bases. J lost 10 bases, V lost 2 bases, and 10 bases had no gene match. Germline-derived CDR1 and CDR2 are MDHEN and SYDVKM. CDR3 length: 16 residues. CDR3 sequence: CASSLGAGGAWSPLHF. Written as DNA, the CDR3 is TGTGCCAGCAGTTTAGGCGCAGGGGGCGCGTGGTCACCCCTCCACTTT.

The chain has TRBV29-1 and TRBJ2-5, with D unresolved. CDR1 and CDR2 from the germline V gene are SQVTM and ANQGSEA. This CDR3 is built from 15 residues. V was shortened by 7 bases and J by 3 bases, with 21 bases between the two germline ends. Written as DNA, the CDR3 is TGCAGCGCCCTCCAAAATCCCGTTTTAGAAGAGACCCAGTACTTC. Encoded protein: CSALQNPVLEETQYF.

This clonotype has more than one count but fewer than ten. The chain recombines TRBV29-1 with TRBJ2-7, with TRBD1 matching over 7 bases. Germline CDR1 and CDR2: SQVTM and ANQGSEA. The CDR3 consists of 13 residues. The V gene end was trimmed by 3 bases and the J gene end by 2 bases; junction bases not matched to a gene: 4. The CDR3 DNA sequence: TGCAGCGTTGAGACAGGGATTCCCTACGAGCAGTACTTC. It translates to CSVETGIPYEQYF.

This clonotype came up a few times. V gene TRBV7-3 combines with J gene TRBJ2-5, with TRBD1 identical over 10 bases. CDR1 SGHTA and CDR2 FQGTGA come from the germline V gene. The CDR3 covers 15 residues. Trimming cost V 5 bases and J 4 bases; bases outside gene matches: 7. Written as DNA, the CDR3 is TGTGCCAGCAGCCCCGGGACAGGGGTTGCAGAGACCCAGTACTTC. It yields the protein CASSPGTGVAETQYF.

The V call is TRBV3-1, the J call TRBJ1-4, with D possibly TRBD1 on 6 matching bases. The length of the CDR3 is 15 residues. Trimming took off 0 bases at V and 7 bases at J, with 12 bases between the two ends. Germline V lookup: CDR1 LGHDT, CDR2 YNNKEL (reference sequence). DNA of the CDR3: TGTGCCAGCAGCCAAGATCCAAGGGGGTTTGAAAAACTGTTTTTT. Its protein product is CASSQDPRGFEKLFF.